This is a list of T cell receptor beta chains from one sample in a study of beta chain features in type 1 diabetes. TCRdb keeps only in-frame clones here, not all; method: immunoSEQ multiplex PCR. The repertoire includes roughly 500,000 clones, about an eighth of them detected once, and 0.046% sits in the top ten. What was sequenced was naive CD4+ T cells from blood. All receptors derive from a woman aged 18-30 years in good health. Each CDR3 is given with its conserved first and last residue. A D gene is named only where the DNA matches it firmly. The listing skips clone size in some rows; elsewhere it reads once, few, many or a size class.

clone size: NA
D gene: NA
V gene: TRBV7-3
J gene: TRBJ2-7
CDR3 protein: CASSSLRDVAPYEQYF
CDR3 DNA: TGTGCCAGCAGTAGTCTCCGGGACGTCGCCCCCTACGAGCAGTACTTC

clone size: few
D gene: NA
V gene: TRBV18
J gene: TRBJ2-5
CDR3 protein: CASSSTGMRGQETQYF
CDR3 DNA: TGTGCCAGCTCTTCTACAGGGATGAGAGGGCAAGAGACCCAGTACTTC

clone size: NA
D gene: NA
V gene: TRBV18
J gene: TRBJ2-1
CDR3 protein: CASSPRGDSYNEQFF
CDR3 DNA: TGTGCCAGCTCACCTAGGGGGGACTCCTACAATGAGCAGTTCTTC

clone size: NA
D gene: NA
V gene: TRBV5-1
J gene: TRBJ2-1
CDR3 protein: CASSLNRDGYNEQFF
CDR3 DNA: TGCGCCAGCAGCTTAAACAGGGATGGATACAATGAGCAGTTCTTC

clone size: NA
D gene: NA
V gene: TRBV4-3
J gene: TRBJ2-1
CDR3 protein: CASSQEMSYNEQFF
CDR3 DNA: TGCGCCAGCAGCCAAGAGATGTCCTACAATGAGCAGTTCTTC

clone size: few
D gene: NA
V gene: TRBV7-2
J gene: TRBJ2-5
CDR3 protein: CASSRGFGETQYF
CDR3 DNA: TGTGCCAGCAGCAGGGGTTTTGGGGAGACCCAGTACTTC

clone size: few
D gene: NA
V gene: TRBV6-1
J gene: TRBJ2-3
CDR3 protein: CATRVTDTQYF
CDR3 DNA: TGTGCCACCAGGGTCACAGATACGCAGTATTTT

clone size: NA
D gene: TRBD1
V gene: TRBV6-1
J gene: TRBJ1-1
CDR3 protein: CASSLYRLQGLGAFF
CDR3 DNA: TGTGCCAGCAGCCTATACCGCCTACAGGGGCTCGGAGCTTTCTTT

clone size: NA
D gene: NA
V gene: TRBV30
J gene: TRBJ2-3
CDR3 protein: CAWSVRFIPSRPFTDTQYF
CDR3 DNA: TGTGCCTGGAGTGTACGATTTATACCTAGCAGACCTTTCACAGATACGCAGTATTTT

clone size: few
D gene: NA
V gene: TRBV7-3
J gene: TRBJ1-1
CDR3 protein: CASSLLRAGVNTEAFF
CDR3 DNA: TGTGCCAGCAGCTTACTCAGGGCTGGGGTGAACACTGAAGCTTTCTTT

clone size: NA
D gene: TRBD2
V gene: TRBV7-9
J gene: TRBJ2-1
CDR3 protein: CASSLSTSGDRGFF
CDR3 DNA: TGTGCCAGCAGCTTATCAACTAGCGGGGACCGGGGGTTCTTC

clone size: NA
D gene: TRBD1
V gene: TRBV7-9
J gene: TRBJ1-2
CDR3 protein: CASSLAQGVRYGYTF
CDR3 DNA: TGTGCCAGCAGCTTAGCCCAGGGGGTGCGGTATGGCTACACCTTC

clone size: few
D gene: NA
V gene: TRBV4-1
J gene: TRBJ2-3
CDR3 protein: CASSQPIASTDTQYF
CDR3 DNA: TGCGCCAGCAGCCAACCCATAGCCAGCACAGATACGCAGTATTTT

clone size: few
D gene: NA
V gene: TRBV14
J gene: TRBJ2-6
CDR3 protein: CASSQGTASGANVLTF
CDR3 DNA: TGTGCCAGCAGCCAAGGGACAGCCTCTGGGGCCAACGTCCTGACTTTC

clone size: few
D gene: NA
V gene: TRBV5-4
J gene: TRBJ2-5
CDR3 protein: CASSLTEQETQYF
CDR3 DNA: TGTGCCAGCAGCTTGACAGAGCAAGAGACCCAGTACTTC

clone size: NA
D gene: TRBD2
V gene: TRBV2
J gene: TRBJ2-1
CDR3 protein: CASSVGGSSYNEQFF
CDR3 DNA: TGTGCCAGCAGTGTAGGCGGGAGCTCCTACAATGAGCAGTTCTTC

clone size: NA
D gene: NA
V gene: TRBV11-3
J gene: TRBJ2-2
CDR3 protein: CASSPQGRIGELFF
CDR3 DNA: TGTGCCAGCAGCCCGCAGGGACGGATCGGGGAGCTGTTTTTT

clone size: NA
D gene: NA
V gene: TRBV9
J gene: TRBJ2-2
CDR3 protein: CASSVLGSNTGELFF
CDR3 DNA: TGTGCCAGCAGCGTATTGGGATCGAACACCGGGGAGCTGTTTTTT

clone size: few
D gene: NA
V gene: TRBV27
J gene: TRBJ2-7
CDR3 protein: CASSYGGTYEQYF
CDR3 DNA: TGTGCCAGCAGTTATGGTGGAACCTACGAGCAGTACTTC

clone size: NA
D gene: TRBD1
V gene: TRBV28
J gene: TRBJ1-2
CDR3 protein: CASRLRDRGGYTF
CDR3 DNA: TGTGCCAGCAGACTCCGGGACAGAGGTGGCTACACCTTC

clone size: few
D gene: TRBD1
V gene: TRBV4-3
J gene: TRBJ1-2
CDR3 protein: CASSQDTIPRRDRSNYGYTF
CDR3 DNA: TGCGCCAGCAGCCAAGATACGATTCCCCGTCGGGACAGATCAAACTATGGCTACACCTTC

clone size: few
D gene: NA
V gene: TRBV14
J gene: TRBJ2-2
CDR3 protein: CASSYSTGLRTGELFF
CDR3 DNA: TGTGCCAGCAGCTATTCAACGGGGTTAAGAACCGGGGAGCTGTTTTTT

clone size: NA
D gene: NA
V gene: TRBV7-2
J gene: TRBJ2-1
CDR3 protein: CASSPRPSEDEQFF
CDR3 DNA: TGTGCCAGCAGCCCGAGGCCCAGTGAGGATGAGCAGTTCTTC

clone size: few
D gene: NA
V gene: TRBV19
J gene: TRBJ2-1
CDR3 protein: CASSLGENSYNEQFF
CDR3 DNA: TGTGCCAGTAGCTTGGGAGAAAACTCCTACAATGAGCAGTTCTTC

clone size: NA
D gene: TRBD1
V gene: TRBV5-1
J gene: TRBJ2-5
CDR3 protein: CASSLTGTASETQYF
CDR3 DNA: TGCGCCAGCAGCCTCACCGGGACAGCATCAGAGACCCAGTACTTC

clone size: NA
D gene: NA
V gene: TRBV7-2
J gene: TRBJ2-5
CDR3 protein: CASSPYGRGETQYF
CDR3 DNA: TGTGCCAGCAGCCCGTACGGCCGGGGAGAGACCCAGTACTTC

clone size: NA
D gene: NA
V gene: TRBV29-1
J gene: TRBJ2-2
CDR3 protein: CSPNRGRTGELFF
CDR3 DNA: TGCAGCCCGAACCGGGGGCGGACCGGGGAGCTGTTTTTT

clone size: few
D gene: NA
V gene: TRBV23-1
J gene: TRBJ1-1
CDR3 protein: CASSQSVPLRENTEAFF
CDR3 DNA: TGCGCCAGCAGTCAATCAGTCCCTTTACGGGAGAACACTGAAGCTTTCTTT